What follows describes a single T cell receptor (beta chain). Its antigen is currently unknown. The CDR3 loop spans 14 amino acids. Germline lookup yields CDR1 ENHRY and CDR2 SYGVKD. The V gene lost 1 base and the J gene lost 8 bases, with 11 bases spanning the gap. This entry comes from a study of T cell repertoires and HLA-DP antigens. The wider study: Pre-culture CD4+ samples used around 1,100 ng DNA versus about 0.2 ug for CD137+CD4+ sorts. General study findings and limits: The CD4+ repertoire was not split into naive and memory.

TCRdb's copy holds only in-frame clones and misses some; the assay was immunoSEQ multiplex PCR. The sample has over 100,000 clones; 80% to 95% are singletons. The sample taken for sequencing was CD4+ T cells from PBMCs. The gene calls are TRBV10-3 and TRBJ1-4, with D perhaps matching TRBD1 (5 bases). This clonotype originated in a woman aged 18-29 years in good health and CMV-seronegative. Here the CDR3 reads CAISELPGSEKLFF. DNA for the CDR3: TGTGCCATCAGTGAGTTGCCAGGGTCCGAAAAACTGTTTTTT.